The present T cell receptor beta chain was sequenced within a study of T-cell reconstitution after alpha-beta-depleted transplantation in children. This CDR3 region has 17 residues. V dropped 6 bases and J dropped 0; count of bases not matched to a gene: 9. The germline V gene encodes CDR1 SGHTA and CDR2 FQGNSA. This clonotype occurred a few times. The antigen remains unidentified. Preparation of the TCRbeta library involved a method that used unique molecular identifiers. TCRdb re-derived calls from the PCR reads in MiXCR, one entry per CDR3 protein. Of approximately 89,000 distinct CDR3 sequences detected, around 15% appear once; the ten largest clones hold around a fifth. General study findings and limits: T-cell counts and diversity at one year following transplant were attributed mainly to newly produced T cells. Approximately two months post-transplant, alpha-beta T cells reportedly originated from several hundred expanded graft clones. Surviving thymic progenitors and recipient T cells were the source of high TCRbeta diversity at day 60 in some patients.

V usage is TRBV7-2 and J usage is TRBJ2-1, with 9 bases that match TRBD2. The material sequenced was PBMCs, mostly from graft donor cells, taken 180 days after TCRalphabeta/CD19-depleted stem cell transplant. The receptor comes from a male patient under 10 years old who had a stem cell transplant for acute lymphoblastic leukemia, so the T cells may come from the graft donor. The CDR3 region has the DNA TGTGCCAGCAGAAAATTTGTACTAGCGGGCTCCTACAATGAGCAGTTCTTC. Translation gives CASRKFVLAGSYNEQFF. The complete variable domain, with remaining parts taken from reference TRBV7-2 and TRBJ2-1, reads GAGVSQSPSNKVTEKGKDVELRCDPISGHTALYWYRQSLGQGLEFLIYFQGNSAPDKSGLPSDRFSAERTGGSVSTLTIQRTQQEDSAVYLCASRKFVLAGSYNEQFFGPGTRLTVL.